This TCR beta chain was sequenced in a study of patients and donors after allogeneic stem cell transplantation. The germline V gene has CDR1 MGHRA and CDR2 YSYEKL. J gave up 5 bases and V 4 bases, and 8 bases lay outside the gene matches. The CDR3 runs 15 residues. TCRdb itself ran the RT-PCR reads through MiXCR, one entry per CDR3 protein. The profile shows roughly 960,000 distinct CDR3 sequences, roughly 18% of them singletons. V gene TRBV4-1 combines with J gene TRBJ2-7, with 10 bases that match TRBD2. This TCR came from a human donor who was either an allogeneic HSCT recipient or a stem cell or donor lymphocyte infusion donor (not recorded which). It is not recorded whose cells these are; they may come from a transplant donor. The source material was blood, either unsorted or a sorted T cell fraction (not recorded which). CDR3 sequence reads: CASSLGPGTSDEQYF. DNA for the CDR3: TGCGCCAGCAGCCTCGGCCCCGGGACTAGCGACGAGCAGTACTTC.